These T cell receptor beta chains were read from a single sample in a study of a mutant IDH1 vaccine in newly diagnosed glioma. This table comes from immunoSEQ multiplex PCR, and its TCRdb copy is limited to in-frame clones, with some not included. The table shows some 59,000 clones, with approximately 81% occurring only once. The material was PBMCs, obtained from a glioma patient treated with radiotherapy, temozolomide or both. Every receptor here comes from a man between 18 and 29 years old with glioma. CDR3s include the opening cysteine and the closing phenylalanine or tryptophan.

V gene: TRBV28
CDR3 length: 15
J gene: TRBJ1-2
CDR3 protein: CASSFGDREGDGYTF

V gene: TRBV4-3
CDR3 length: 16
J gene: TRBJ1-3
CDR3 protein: CASSQATRGGGNTIYF

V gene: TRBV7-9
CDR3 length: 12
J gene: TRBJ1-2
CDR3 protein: CASSRTVYGYTF

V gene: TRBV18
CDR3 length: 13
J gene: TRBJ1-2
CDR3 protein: CASSPGQNYGYTF

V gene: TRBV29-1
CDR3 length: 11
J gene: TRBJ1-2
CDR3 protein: CSVGQADGYTF

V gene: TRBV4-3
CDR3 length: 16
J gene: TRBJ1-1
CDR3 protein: CASSQDRYAYTTEAFF

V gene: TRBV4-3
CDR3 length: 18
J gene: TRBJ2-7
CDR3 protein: CASSQGGSGSVVSYEQYF

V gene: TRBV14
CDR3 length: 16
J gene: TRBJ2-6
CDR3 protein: CASSSRDRAGANVLTF

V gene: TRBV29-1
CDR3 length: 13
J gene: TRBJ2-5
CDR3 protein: CSVEGVNQETQYF

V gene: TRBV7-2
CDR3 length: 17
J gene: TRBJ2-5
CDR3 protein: CASSPGLAGINQETQYF

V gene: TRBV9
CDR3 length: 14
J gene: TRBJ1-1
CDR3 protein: CASSGTGSRTEAFF

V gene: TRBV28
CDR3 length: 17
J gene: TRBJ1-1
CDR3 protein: CASTTTGTGALGTEAFF

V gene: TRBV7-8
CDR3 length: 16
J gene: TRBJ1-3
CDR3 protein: CASSFPGPTSGNTIYF

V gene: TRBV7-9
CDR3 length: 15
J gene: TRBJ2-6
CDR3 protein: CASSSYRGNTNVLTF

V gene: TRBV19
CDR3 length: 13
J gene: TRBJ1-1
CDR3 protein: CASSIDRDTEAFF

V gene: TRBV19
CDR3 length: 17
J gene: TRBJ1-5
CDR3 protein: CASSTAGDGRVGQPQHF

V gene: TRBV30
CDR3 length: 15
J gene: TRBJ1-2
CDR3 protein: CASLSPHWGGYGYTF

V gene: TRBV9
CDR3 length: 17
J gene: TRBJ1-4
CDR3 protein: CASSARDGLATNEKLFF

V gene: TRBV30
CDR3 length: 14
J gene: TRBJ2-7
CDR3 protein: CAWTLGAGRYEQYF

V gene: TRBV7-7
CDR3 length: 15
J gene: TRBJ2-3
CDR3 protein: CASSLGGAVTDTQYF

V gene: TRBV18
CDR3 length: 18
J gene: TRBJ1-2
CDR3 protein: CASSPTAAGGKGVIGYTF

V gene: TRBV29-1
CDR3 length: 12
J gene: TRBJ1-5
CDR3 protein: CSVGQVNQPQHF

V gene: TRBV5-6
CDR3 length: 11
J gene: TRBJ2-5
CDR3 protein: CASSSYETQYF

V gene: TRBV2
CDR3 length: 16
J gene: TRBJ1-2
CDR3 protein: CASSEIDLTTAEGYTF

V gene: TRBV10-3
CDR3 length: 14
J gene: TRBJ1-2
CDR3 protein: CAISESDRNYGYTF

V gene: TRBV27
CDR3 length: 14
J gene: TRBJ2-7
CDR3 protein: CASSPRQSAYEQYF

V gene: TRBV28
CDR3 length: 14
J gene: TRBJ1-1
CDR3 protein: CASRFTGGSTEAFF

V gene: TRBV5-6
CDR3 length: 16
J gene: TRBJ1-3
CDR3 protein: CASSFVSTGRTNTIYF

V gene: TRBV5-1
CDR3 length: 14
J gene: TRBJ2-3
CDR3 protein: CASSSLAGSDTQYF

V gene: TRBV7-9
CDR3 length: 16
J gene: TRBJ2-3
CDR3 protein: CASSVGTSGPTDTQYF

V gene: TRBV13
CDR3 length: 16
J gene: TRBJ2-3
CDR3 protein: CASSPGRLSSTDTQYF

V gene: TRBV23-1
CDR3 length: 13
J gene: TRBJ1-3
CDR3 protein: CASSHGGGNTIYF

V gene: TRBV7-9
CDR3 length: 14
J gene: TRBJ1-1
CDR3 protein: CASSLGQEHTEAFF

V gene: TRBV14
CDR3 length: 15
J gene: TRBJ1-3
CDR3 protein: CASSRTYNSGNTIYF

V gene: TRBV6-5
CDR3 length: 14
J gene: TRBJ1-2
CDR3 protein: CASSKQGAAYGYTF

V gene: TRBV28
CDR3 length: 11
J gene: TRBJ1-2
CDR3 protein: CASSFGRGYTF

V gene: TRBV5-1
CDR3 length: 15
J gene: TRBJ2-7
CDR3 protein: CASSSTSGASYEQYF

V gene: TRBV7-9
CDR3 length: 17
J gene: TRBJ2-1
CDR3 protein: CASSTRSDWSSYNEQFF

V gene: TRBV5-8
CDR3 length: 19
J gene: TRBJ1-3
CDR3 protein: CASSLLGSGRLSSGNTIYF

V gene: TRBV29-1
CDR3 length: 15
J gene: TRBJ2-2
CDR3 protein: CSVELAGGPGGELFF

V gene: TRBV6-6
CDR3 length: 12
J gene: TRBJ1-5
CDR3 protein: CASRDPNQPQHF

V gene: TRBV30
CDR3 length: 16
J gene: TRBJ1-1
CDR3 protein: CAWSVQGPGSGTEAFF

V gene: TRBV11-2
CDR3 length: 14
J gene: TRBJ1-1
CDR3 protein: CASSRQAMNTEAFF

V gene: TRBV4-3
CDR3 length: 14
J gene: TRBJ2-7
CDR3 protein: CASSQVVGTYEQYF

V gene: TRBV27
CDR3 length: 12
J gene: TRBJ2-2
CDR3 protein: CASATLTGELFF

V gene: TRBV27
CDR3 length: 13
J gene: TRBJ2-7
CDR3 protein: CASSRVRLDEQYF

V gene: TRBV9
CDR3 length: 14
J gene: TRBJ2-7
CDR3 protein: CASSAASRAYEQYF

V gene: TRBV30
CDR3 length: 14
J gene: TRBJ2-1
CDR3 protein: CAWLRTGGGNEQFF